A single sample is the source of the 25 T cell receptor beta chains below, sequenced in a study of cytomegalovirus exposure and HLA in healthy donors. 60 Vbeta and 13 Jbeta primers were used in PCR. Assay: immunoSEQ multiplex PCR; the TCRdb copy retains only in-frame clones and omits some. The sample contains approximately 35,000 clones, around 80% of which appear only once. Sample: PBMCs. These receptors were taken from a woman aged 18-35 years in good health and CMV-seronegative.

This rearrangement joins TRBV9 to TRBJ1-2; D perhaps matches TRBD1 (5 bases). CDR1 and CDR2 (germline): SGDLS, YYNGEE. This CDR3 is 12 amino acids long. The V gene lost 4 bases and the J gene lost 8 bases, with 12 bases spanning the gap. Written as DNA, the CDR3 is TGTGCCAGCAGCCTTAGCCAGGGCGGCTACACCTTC. This translates into CASSLSQGGYTF.

The rearrangement links TRBV7-9 to TRBJ1-2; D is possibly TRBD1 (5 bases). This CDR3 spans 12 amino acids. V lost 5 bases and J 6 bases, leaving 10 bases between the germline ends. Germline loops: CDR1 SEHNR, CDR2 FQNEAQ (reference sequence). The DNA for the CDR3 is TGTGCCAGCAGCCGTGGACAAAATGGCTACACCTTC. It codes for CASSRGQNGYTF.

This clone occurred once. V and J are TRBV4-3 and TRBJ2-7, with unresolved D. The CDR3 length is 15 residues. Germline V gives CDR1 LGHNA, CDR2 YSLEER. Deletions cut 0 bases from V and 3 bases from J, with 12 bases between. The CDR3 region is CASSQEGWMGYEQYF. The CDR3 region has the DNA TGCGCCAGCAGCCAAGAGGGCTGGATGGGCTACGAGCAGTACTTC.

The V gene is TRBV18, the J gene TRBJ2-6; weak D call: TRBD2 (5 bases). The ends were cut back, 4 bases at V and 6 bases at J, with 13 bases in the middle. This CDR3 spans 15 amino acids. Germline V gene lookup returns CDR1 KGHSH and CDR2 LQKENI. The CDR3 reads CASSLPRVVANVLTF. In DNA form, the CDR3 reads TGTGCCAGCTCACTCCCGAGGGTTGTGGCCAACGTCCTGACTTTC.

J is TRBJ2-5 and V is TRBV6-4; possible D gene TRBD1, 5 bases. V was clipped by 0 bases and J by 2 bases, with 16 bases between them. This CDR3 has 17 amino acids. CDR1 is MRHNA and CDR2 is SNTAGT in the germline V gene. Here the CDR3 reads CASSDSHQDTRQETQYF. The CDR3, as DNA: TGTGCCAGCAGTGACTCACATCAGGACACCCGGCAAGAGACCCAGTACTTC.

The chain links TRBV28 to TRBJ2-2; possibly TRBD2 for D (7 bases). Per germline, CDR1 MDHEN and CDR2 SYDVKM. Trimming left V 7 bases short and J 6 bases short, with 18 bases between. The CDR3 is made up of 15 amino acids. DNA of the CDR3: TGTGCCAGCACGTCGAGGGGGGAGGGGGCCGGGGAGCTGTTTTTT. Amino acids: CASTSRGEGAGELFF.

V is TRBV25-1 and J is TRBJ1-4; D is unclear. The CDR3 spans 13 residues. Germline CDR1 reads MGHDK; CDR2 reads SYGVNS. Trimming left V 4 bases short and J 8 bases short, with 11 bases between. The CDR3 protein is CASSGGNGEKLFF. The CDR3 coding sequence is TGTGCCAGCAGTGGCGGGAATGGCGAAAAACTGTTTTTT.

The chain has TRBV25-1 and TRBJ2-5, with 13 bases fitting TRBD2. CDR3 length: 17 amino acids. The germline V gene has CDR1 MGHDK and CDR2 SYGVNS. The junction had 12 bases not matched to a gene; V was cut back by 7 bases and J by 4 bases. The CDR3 is CASTHPPLAGGPETQYF. The CDR3 bases are TGTGCCAGCACTCACCCCCCACTAGCGGGGGGGCCAGAGACCCAGTACTTC.

The chain joins TRBV7-8 to TRBJ1-2; maybe TRBD1 (5 bases). The ends were cut back, 1 base at V and 4 bases at J, with 13 bases in the middle. Germline V gives CDR1 SGHVS, CDR2 FQNEAQ. The CDR3 is 15 residues long. Here the CDR3 DNA reads TGTGCCAGCAGCTTAGATGGGGCGCTGGGCTATGGCTACACCTTC. Its protein product is CASSLDGALGYGYTF.

The CDR3 here is CASSPREHGGANEQFF. The DNA for the CDR3 is TGTGCCAGCAGCCCCCGAGAACACGGCGGAGCCAATGAGCAGTTCTTC. This chain joins TRBV7-8 and TRBJ2-1; D is ambiguous. CDR1 and CDR2 (germline): SGHVS, FQNEAQ. The CDR3 sequence is 16 residues long. Trimming removed 5 bases at V and 6 bases at J, with 20 bases between. The whole variable domain, remainder taken from reference TRBV7-8 and TRBJ2-1, is GAGVSQSPRYKVAKRGQDVALRCDPISGHVSLFWYQQALGQGPEFLTYFQNEAQLDKSGLPSDRFFAERPEGSVSTLKIQRTQQEDSAVYLCASSPREHGGANEQFFGPGTRLTVL.

V usage is TRBV5-6 and J usage is TRBJ2-7; 8 bases agree with TRBD1. V shed 3 bases and J 0 bases; nucleotides not matched to a gene: 2. The CDR3 spans 14 residues. Germline V CDR1 and CDR2: SGHDT, YYEEEE. In DNA form, the CDR3 reads TGTGCCAGCAGCTGGACAGGGTCCTCCTACGAGCAGTACTTC. It encodes CASSWTGSSYEQYF. Complete variable domain (other parts from reference TRBV5-6 and TRBJ2-7): DAGVTQSPTHLIKTRGQQVTLRCSPKSGHDTVSWYQQALGQGPQFIFQYYEEEERQRGNFPDRFSGHQFPNYSSELNVNALLLGDSALYLCASSWTGSSYEQYFGPGTRLTVT.

This clone was seen once. This sequence joins TRBV9 and TRBJ2-5; 11 bases are a match to TRBD2. The CDR3 consists of 15 residues. The trim removed 4 bases at V and 2 bases at J, leaving 4 bases unmatched. The germline V gene encodes CDR1 SGDLS and CDR2 YYNGEE. CDR3 sequence: CASSSGTSGQETQYF. CDR3 DNA sequence: TGTGCCAGCAGCTCCGGGACTAGCGGACAAGAGACCCAGTACTTC.

V is TRBV5-1 and J is TRBJ2-2; D might be TRBD1 (6 bases). The V gene's germline CDR1 is SGHRS and CDR2 YFSETQ. This CDR3 has 17 amino acids. V lost 5 bases to trimming and J lost 1 base, with 18 bases between them. The CDR3 loop reads CASSPNRDTWNTGELFF. The CDR3 region has the DNA TGCGCCAGCAGTCCTAACCGGGACACCTGGAACACCGGGGAGCTGTTTTTT.

J is TRBJ1-3 and V is TRBV10-1; 7 bases fit TRBD1. The CDR3 is 18 amino acids. Germline CDR1 reads WNHNN; CDR2 reads SYGVQD (reference sequence). V trimming: 1 base; J trimming: 0 bases; junction bases outside the gene matches: 9. CDR3 in DNA: TGCGCCAGCAGTGAGTACATGGGACAGAGATTCTCTGGAAACACCATATATTTT. This sequence encodes CASSEYMGQRFSGNTIYF.

The J gene is TRBJ2-1, the V gene TRBV5-4, with 14 bases identical to TRBD2. CDR3 length: 17 residues. Germline values: CDR1 SGHNT, CDR2 YYREEE (reference sequence). The V gene end was trimmed by 5 bases and the J gene end by 8 bases; junction bases not matched to a gene: 12. The DNA of the CDR3 is TGTGCCAGCAGGCCCGGGACTAGCGGGAGAATGAACCATGAGCAGTTCTTC. Translation gives CASRPGTSGRMNHEQFF.

V usage is TRBV5-8 and J usage is TRBJ1-2, with a tentative D call TRBD1 (5 bases). The CDR3 totals 15 residues. Trimming took off 4 bases at V and 3 bases at J, with 16 bases between the two ends. Per the germline V gene, CDR1 is SGHTS and CDR2 is YDEGEE. The CDR3 reads CASSPDWEGYYGYTF. DNA of the CDR3: TGTGCCAGCAGCCCGGATTGGGAGGGGTACTATGGCTACACCTTC.

The chain uses TRBV18 and TRBJ2-3, with 8 nucleotides matching TRBD1. This CDR3 comprises 16 residues. V lost 3 bases and J lost 1; bases outside the gene matches: 6. Germline loops: CDR1 KGHSH, CDR2 LQKENI. The CDR3 nucleotides read TGTGCCAGCTCACCCCAACAGGGGGTGGGCACAGATACGCAGTATTTT. Translating it yields CASSPQQGVGTDTQYF.

This clone was recorded only once. This chain uses TRBV28 with TRBJ2-5; tentatively, D is TRBD2 (5 bases). Germline CDR1 and CDR2: MDHEN and SYDVKM. The germline V and J ends were trimmed by 2 bases and 4 bases, with 14 bases remaining between them. This CDR3 has 15 amino acids. The CDR3 reads CASSLMGGGGETQYF. The DNA of the CDR3 is TGTGCCAGCAGTTTAATGGGCGGAGGCGGAGAGACCCAGTACTTC. The full variable domain, with the rest looked up from reference TRBV28 and TRBJ2-5, is DVKVTQSSRYLVKRTGEKVFLECVQDMDHENMFWYRQDPGLGLRLIYFSYDVKMKEKGDIPEGYSVSREKKERFSLILESASTNQTSMYLCASSLMGGGGETQYFGPGTRLLVL.

A few counts support this clone. The chain uses TRBV15 and TRBJ2-7; 9 bases map to TRBD1. Germline V CDR1 and CDR2: LNHNV, YYDKDF (reference sequence). The CDR3 sequence is 15 residues long. The ends lost 1 base at V and 1 base at J; junction bases unmatched: 2. CDR3 protein: CATSRAGQGSYEQYF. The CDR3, as DNA: TGTGCCACCAGCAGAGCCGGACAGGGGTCCTACGAGCAGTACTTC. Full variable domain (rest looked up from reference TRBV15 and TRBJ2-7): DAMVIQNPRYQVTQFGKPVTLSCSQTLNHNVMYWYQQKSSQAPKLLFHYYDKDFNNEADTPDNFQSRRPNTSFCFLDIRSPGLGDTAMYLCATSRAGQGSYEQYFGPGTRLTVT.

This sequence joins TRBV7-9 and TRBJ2-1, with TRBD1 matching over 8 bases. J gave up 3 bases and V 6 bases, and 7 bases lay outside the gene matches. CDR1 and CDR2 from the germline V gene are SEHNR and FQNEAQ (reference sequence). The CDR3 is 15 amino acids. CDR3 residues: CASRPTGAIYNEQFF. The DNA of the CDR3 is TGTGCCAGCAGACCGACAGGGGCCATCTACAATGAGCAGTTCTTC.

DNA of the CDR3: TGTGCCAGCAGTATTACTACAGGGGGGGGTAACTATGGCTACACCTTC. Protein: CASSITTGGGNYGYTF. The chain recombines TRBV27 with TRBJ1-2, with TRBD1 identical over 8 bases. J gave up 1 base and V 5 bases, and 9 bases lay outside the gene matches. CDR3 size: 16 residues. Germline loops: CDR1 MNHEY, CDR2 SMNVEV (reference sequence).

V gene TRBV28 combines with J gene TRBJ1-2; possibly TRBD1 for D (5 bases). The CDR3 is made up of 14 amino acids. CDR1 MDHEN and CDR2 SYDVKM come from the germline V gene. V lost 2 bases, J lost 5 bases, and 12 bases lay in between. The CDR3 DNA follows: TGTGCCAGCAGTTTAGGCAGGGATTTTTATGGCTACACCTTC. Protein: CASSLGRDFYGYTF.

The V call is TRBV6-5, the J call TRBJ2-7; D may be TRBD1 (5 bases). The CDR3 extends over 13 amino acids. V dropped 6 bases and J dropped 2 bases, with 11 bases sitting between them. The V gene's germline CDR1 is MNHEY and CDR2 SVGAGI. The CDR3 loop reads CASRRQRPYEQYF. CDR3 nucleotide sequence: TGTGCCAGCAGACGACAGAGACCCTACGAGCAGTACTTC.

The gene calls are TRBV9 and TRBJ2-2; TRBD1 matches 9 bases. The CDR3 is 16 residues long. Germline assignment: CDR1 SGDLS and CDR2 YYNGEE. Trimming at V came to 5 bases and at J to 5 bases, leaving 10 bases not matched to a gene. Written as DNA, the CDR3 is TGTGCCAGCAGGGCGGAGGACAGGGGTGGGACCGGGGAGCTGTTTTTT. It encodes CASRAEDRGGTGELFF.

As for this clone: At one boundary the junction diverges from the germline segment, which might be a read error. The chain joins TRBV28 to TRBJ1-2; D not resolved. Germline CDR1 reads MDHEN; CDR2 reads SYDVKM. The CDR3 is made up of 12 amino acids. The CDR3 loop reads CASSLSRRGYPF. The CDR3, as DNA: TGTGCCAGCAGTTTGAGCAGGCGTGGCTACCCCTTC.